This TCR beta chain originates from a study of blood T cell repertoires in COVID-19. Overall study context: Acute and convalescent COVID-19 samples came from the United States, Italy and Spain.

There are 13 residues in the CDR3. Germline values: CDR1 KGHDR, CDR2 SFDVKD. The germline V and J ends were trimmed by 6 bases and 4 bases, with 10 bases remaining between them. Generated by immunoSEQ multiplex PCR, the TCRdb table keeps only in-frame clones and is missing some. In the table there are 90,000 to 120,000 clones, roughly 80% of which are singletons. The chain links TRBV24-1 to TRBJ2-3; D perhaps matches TRBD1 (5 bases). The source of this sequence is a man in his 70s with active or convalescent COVID-19. Sequencing input: peripheral blood. The chain's CDR3 is CATSQGWADTQYF. The CDR3 nucleotides read TGTGCCACCAGTCAGGGATGGGCAGATACGCAGTATTTT.